Below are 17 T cell receptor beta chains sequenced from a single sample in a study of cytomegalovirus exposure and HLA in healthy donors. The PCR ran on 60 Vbeta and 13 Jbeta primers. Method: immunoSEQ multiplex PCR; TCRdb's copy keeps in-frame clones and lacks some. The sample contains around 100,000 clones, around 80% of which appear only once. Sequencing was carried out using PBMCs. The origin of the receptors is a man aged 30 to 45 in good health and CMV-seropositive.

V and J are TRBV7-9 and TRBJ1-2, with 8 bases that match TRBD1. The V gene end was trimmed by 3 bases and the J gene end by 4 bases; junction bases not matched to a gene: 10. The CDR3 is made up of 16 amino acids. Germline loops: CDR1 SEHNR, CDR2 FQNEAQ (reference sequence). CDR3 protein: CASSLQGATWTYGYTF. The CDR3 region has the DNA TGTGCCAGCAGCTTGCAGGGGGCGACGTGGACCTATGGCTACACCTTC.

This clone has just one count. The chain is built from TRBV11-2 and TRBJ1-1; 10 positions agree with TRBD1. This CDR3 contains 14 residues. V was pared by 5 bases and J by 5 bases, with 5 bases of the junction left unmatched. Germline V gives CDR1 SGHAT, CDR2 FQNNGV. Here the CDR3 DNA reads TGTGCCAGCAGCAAGACAGGGGGCTGGACTGAAGCTTTCTTT. Its protein is CASSKTGGWTEAFF.

This clone was picked up a small number of times. The chain links TRBV18 to TRBJ2-3; D is uncertain. Germline loops: CDR1 KGHSH, CDR2 LQKENI. Trimming left V 7 bases short and J 1 base short, with 9 bases between. The CDR3 contains 13 residues. CDR3 loop: CASLPGRTDTQYF. The DNA of the CDR3 is TGTGCCAGCTTACCGGGCCGCACAGATACGCAGTATTTT.

The chain links TRBV19 to TRBJ2-1; 8 nucleotides line up with TRBD1. CDR1 LNHDA and CDR2 SQIVND come from the germline V gene (reference sequence). J lost 7 bases, V lost 6 bases, and 5 bases had no gene match. The CDR3 is made up of 13 amino acids. The CDR3 reads CASSRDRRNEQFF. The CDR3 DNA is TGTGCCAGTAGCAGGGACAGGCGGAATGAGCAGTTCTTC.

The rearrangement joins TRBV5-4 to TRBJ2-2, with 14 positions matching TRBD2. This CDR3 has 17 amino acids. The germline gives CDR1 SGHNT, CDR2 YYREEE (reference sequence). The trim removed 2 bases at V and 4 bases at J, leaving 4 bases unmatched. The CDR3 bases are TGTGCCAGCAGCTTAGGGACTAGCGGGAGAGTCACCGGGGAGCTGTTTTTT. This translates into CASSLGTSGRVTGELFF.

The J gene is TRBJ2-3, the V gene TRBV11-3; TRBD1 agrees at 9 bases. Germline V lookup: CDR1 SGHNT, CDR2 YENEEA. V lost 1 base to trimming and J lost 2 bases; unmatched junction nucleotides: 4. The CDR3 runs 16 residues. The CDR3 DNA follows: TGTGCCAGCAGCTTAGCGCGGACAGGGGCCACAGATACGCAGTATTTT. This codes for CASSLARTGATDTQYF.

The chain carries TRBV2 and TRBJ1-1; D is unresolved. Germline CDR1 reads SNHLY; CDR2 reads FYNNEI. The CDR3 is 14 residues long. Between the trimmed V and J ends, which lost 2 bases and 2 bases, there was a span of 9 bases. CDR3 coding DNA: TGTGCCAGCAGTGAATGGTCCGGTAACACTGAAGCTTTCTTT. Its translation: CASSEWSGNTEAFF.

The chain couples TRBV7-8 to TRBJ1-4; D is uncertain. Germline V gives CDR1 SGHVS, CDR2 FQNEAQ. V was clipped by 1 base and J by 7 bases, with 16 bases between them. The CDR3 loop spans 16 amino acids. The CDR3 nucleotides are TGTGCCAGCAGCTTAGTTAGGAGCTCCGGCGGTGAAAAACTGTTTTTT. Encoded protein: CASSLVRSSGGEKLFF.

The CDR3 reads CASSLLSNQPQHF. The CDR3 DNA reads TGTGCCAGCAGTTTATTAAGCAATCAGCCCCAGCATTTT. V and J are TRBV27 and TRBJ1-5; no clear D. The CDR3 extends over 13 amino acids. Germline CDR1 and CDR2: MNHEY and SMNVEV (reference sequence). Trimming removed 1 base at V and 1 base at J, with 2 bases between.

V usage is TRBV28 and J usage is TRBJ2-2; TRBD2 aligns across 7 bases. The CDR3 contains 16 residues. CDR1 MDHEN and CDR2 SYDVKM come from the germline V gene. With 6 bases clipped from V and 1 base from J, the junction kept 8 bases outside the gene matches. The DNA for the CDR3 is TGTGCCAGCAGCCCCTCGGGGAGGGTGAACACCGGGGAGCTGTTTTTT. Translation: CASSPSGRVNTGELFF.

Here the CDR3 reads CAWSWEGGYTF. The CDR3 bases are TGTGCCTGGAGTTGGGAGGGGGGCTACACCTTC. V usage is TRBV30 and J usage is TRBJ1-2; weak D call: TRBD1 (5 bases). The germline CDR1 and CDR2 sequences are GTSNPN and SVGIG (reference sequence). The CDR3 sequence is 11 residues long. The V end was cut by 2 bases, the J end by 8 bases, with 9 bases between.

The gene calls are TRBV28 and TRBJ1-5; D gene ambiguous. Looked up from germline, CDR1 is MDHEN and CDR2 is SYDVKM. The CDR3 runs to 19 residues. V was pared by 2 bases and J by 1 base, with 21 bases between. The CDR3 protein is CASSLDDLTVELSNQPQHF. For the CDR3, the DNA is TGTGCCAGCAGTTTAGACGATTTAACAGTCGAACTCAGCAATCAGCCCCAGCATTTT.

The chain is built from TRBV19 and TRBJ2-2; the match to TRBD1 covers 10 bases. V trimming: 7 bases; J trimming: 6 bases; junction bases outside the gene matches: 14. Per the germline V gene, CDR1 is LNHDA and CDR2 is SQIVND (reference sequence). The CDR3 runs to 17 residues. The CDR3 bases are TGTGCCAGTACCACCGGGCCGGGACAGGGGTTGGCCGGGGAGCTGTTTTTT. Amino acids: CASTTGPGQGLAGELFF. The entire variable domain, with the rest obtained from reference TRBV19 and TRBJ2-2, is as follows: DGGITQSPKYLFRKEGQNVTLSCEQNLNHDAMYWYRQDPGQGLRLIYYSQIVNDFQKGDIAEGYSVSREKKESFPLTVTSAQKNPTAFYLCASTTGPGQGLAGELFFGEGSRLTVL.

The chain combines TRBV5-4 with TRBJ2-1; D remains ambiguous. Deletions cut 4 bases from V and 1 base from J, with 3 bases between. This CDR3 has 12 amino acids. Germline CDR1 reads SGHNT; CDR2 reads YYREEE (reference sequence). CDR3 residues: CASSLSYNEQFF. CDR3 sequence (DNA): TGTGCCAGCAGCCTATCCTACAATGAGCAGTTCTTC.

About this clone itself: Other DNA sequences from this sample encode an identical CDR3 as well. The chain has TRBV5-1 and TRBJ1-1, with D maybe TRBD1 (5 bases). Germline V gene data show CDR1 as SGHRS and CDR2 as YFSETQ. Trimming stripped 0 bases from V and 5 bases from J, with 11 bases between. The CDR3 runs to 14 residues. The CDR3 DNA follows: TGCGCCAGCAGCTTGGCCGGGGGGGGAACTGAAGCTTTCTTT. Translating gives CASSLAGGGTEAFF.

For this clone: Additional DNA sequences in this sample encode the identical CDR3. The chain is built from TRBV29-1 and TRBJ2-3; 8 bases are shared with TRBD1. The CDR3 runs to 13 residues. Germline trimming cut 7 bases from V and 3 bases from J; bases unmatched to any gene: 6. From germline, CDR1 is SQVTM and CDR2 ANQGSEA. The CDR3 is CSAKDRATDTQYF. CDR3 coding DNA: TGCAGCGCCAAGGACAGGGCTACAGATACGCAGTATTTT.

The V and J genes are TRBV5-5 and TRBJ2-7, with 7 bases that match TRBD1. CDR3 length: 16 residues. V lost 1 base and J lost 0; bases outside the gene matches: 7. Germline CDR1 reads SGHKS; CDR2 reads YYEKEE (reference sequence). CDR3 DNA sequence: TGTGCCAGCAGCTTGTGGGTAGGGGGCTTCTCCTACGAGCAGTACGTC. Amino acids: CASSLWVGGFSYEQYV.